Described below is a single TCR beta chain sequence and its context. No cognate antigen has been identified for it. The record has no base qualities; no much larger clone is one base away. The data belong to a study of shared clonotypes between healthy human individuals (dated by TCRdb to 2019 to 2021). Regarding the study in general: Three men and a couple of women, aged 18 to 49 years, made up the cohort. The study deeply sequenced blood TCR repertoires of five healthy adults to estimate repertoire size and the extent of clonotype sharing between individuals. Per donor, three plates each were used for CD4 naive and CD4 memory, two for CD8 naive, and one for CD8 memory. Between about 0.94 and 10 billion PBMCs per donor were obtained by leukapheresis. To increase sequencing depth and limit assay-specific biases, different laboratories used diverse techniques to prepare libraries and sequence TCR repertoires.

The donors were healthy, HIV-negative adults with no recently reported acute infections or vaccinations. Every donor was a Caucasian adult residing in Nashville, Tennessee, USA. CD4+ T cells were enriched through magnetic negative selection, after which naive cells were positively selected on CD45RA and the remaining negative fraction served as the memory subset. After blood collection by leukapheresis, PBMCs were isolated using Ficoll-Histopaque density gradient centrifugation and then cryopreserved in the vapor phase of liquid nitrogen. Analytical flow cytometry was used to check the purity and quantity of every magnetically sorted T cell population. Genomic DNA was isolated from each sorted fraction and quantified by UV absorbance on a Nanodrop 2000c. Broad study findings and their caveats: Across a handful of donors, around 5% of naive CD4, 3.5% of naive CD8, under 2.5% of memory CD4, and 0.3% to 0.45% of memory CD8 clonotypes were shared. Sampling was restricted to blood, and TCR repertoires in tissues likely differ from the TCR repertoires found in blood. Based on pairwise subsampling, the degree of clonotype sharing among donors was expected to be affected by sequencing depth. Higher generation probabilities were observed for clonotypes shared by all four sorted-subset donors than for non-shared clonotypes. Incomplete sequencing was indicated by rarefaction of sorted-subset datasets, despite the large sequencing depth. Naive subsets generally had larger estimated clonotype richness than memory subsets. The genetic and exposure-history diversity represented was limited by the small number of donors.

Using the deep immunoSEQ assay, TCR CDR3 regions were amplified from genomic DNA by multiplex PCR. Genomic DNA extracted from each cell subset was distributed evenly over all wells of several immunoSEQ 96-well plates, and each plate served as one replicate. For sorted subsets, approximately 210 ng of genomic DNA, equivalent to roughly 33,000 T cell genomes, went into each replicate PCR. Purified libraries were measured with a Qubit 3.0 fluorometer, size-checked on a Bioanalyzer 2100, and measured again with the KAPA Library Quantification kit. Every immunoSEQ 96-well plate was sequenced on a separate single-read 150-cycle Illumina NextSeq 550 flow cell. As for how the authors treated the data: Because the immunoSEQ output included only junctional sequences and no quality scores, the filtering could not be the same as the filtering used for full-length reads. Sequences were annotated with PyIR, a Python wrapper for IgBLAST v1.9, using IMGT germline references to assign V/J genes and CDR3. Reads were filtered out if the reads had weak V/J assignments (E-value above 1e-6), no CDR3, stop codons, out-of-frame junctions, or ambiguous translated residues. V3J clonotypes were defined as sequences sharing an identical inferred V gene, J gene, and CDR3 amino acid sequence. To compute the percentage overlap between repertoires, the number of shared unique clonotypes was divided by the size of the smaller repertoire. RTK rarefaction, the Chao1 estimator, and Recon v2.1 estimates of unobserved clonotypes were used to assess repertoire richness. OLGA was used to compute generation probabilities for all TCRbeta clonotypes that the gDNA method yielded from a handful of donors. In TCRdb, the immuneACCESS table is reduced to in-frame sequences with V and J assigned. These tables do not hold every clone; where another copy was compared, an unresolved V gene accounts for under half, and the others remain unexplained. Clonal size and the V and J genes are those of that table, whereas D and trimming came from the DNA. This sample comprises some 1,600,000 clones, 95% to 99% of them detected only once. The ten largest clonotypes hold roughly 0.45% of the sample.

The sample taken for sequencing was naive CD4+ T cells sorted from blood. The cell subset or site label for this specimen denotes: CD45RA+ positively selected. The sequence was collected from a man younger than 45 in good health.

The DNA sequence is as follows: TGTGCCAGCAGCTCTCTAACAGGGTCAGAATATGGCTACACCTTC. Its coded protein is CASSSLTGSEYGYTF. Recombination joined TRBV6-1 with TRBJ1-2; 6 matching bases give a weak D call of TRBD1. The germline V gene specifies MNHNS as CDR1 and SASEGT as CDR2. From the cysteine up to the phenylalanine, the CDR3 has a length of 15 residues. The read is trimmed to its CDR3 DNA, 45 bases read in frame from base 1. Cut back by 6 bases and 5 bases, the V and J ends lie 19 bases apart.